Shown below are 14 T cell receptor beta chains from a single sample sequenced in a study of response to subunit inactivated influenza vaccine. TCRdb recomputed calls from the RT-PCR reads with MiXCR, one row per CDR3 protein. Of roughly 540,000 distinct CDR3 sequences listed, roughly 23% were seen once; the top ten hold 2.5% to 3.5%. Another study also made use of these data, one on T cells expressing NK-cell markers. This second report adds: Researchers built TCR beta cDNA using 5'RACE template switching with UMIs.

Sample: CD4+ T cells sorted from PBMCs, taken approximately 12 days after vaccination. These receptors all come from a man between 45 and 60 years old who received an inactivated influenza vaccine.

This clonotype showed up just a few times. The V gene is TRBV20-1, the J gene TRBJ2-3; 9 bases are shared with TRBD1. Trimming removed 1 base from V and 2 bases from J; junction bases left unmatched: 4. The CDR3 length is 15 residues. CDR1 DFQATT and CDR2 SNEGSKA come from the germline V gene (reference sequence). In DNA, the CDR3 is TGCAGTGCTAGAGGACAGGGGGTTCACACAGATACGCAGTATTTT. It encodes CSARGQGVHTDTQYF.

J is TRBJ2-2 and V is TRBV6-4, with D perhaps matching TRBD1 or TRBD2 (5 bases each). The germline gives CDR1 MRHNA, CDR2 SNTAGT. This CDR3 spans 14 amino acids. V lost 6 bases and J lost 7, with 15 bases in between. The CDR3 protein is CASRAGTFGGELFF. The CDR3 DNA sequence: TGTGCCAGCAGAGCCGGGACCTTTGGCGGGGAGCTGTTTTTT.

The chain combines TRBV29-1 with TRBJ1-1, with D unresolved. Trimming left V 7 bases short and J 1 base short, with 10 bases between. There are 12 residues in the CDR3. The germline CDR1 and CDR2 sequences are SQVTM and ANQGSEA. The CDR3 DNA follows: TGCAGCGCCGAAGTTCAGAACACTGAAGCTTTCTTT. Translation: CSAEVQNTEAFF.

The chain is built from TRBV28 and TRBJ2-5, with 11 bases that match TRBD2. Germline CDR1 MDHEN, CDR2 SYDVKM. Trimming cost V 5 bases and J 4 bases; bases outside gene matches: 6. The CDR3 is 15 residues long. CDR3 DNA sequence: TGTGCCAGCAGTCAACTAGCGGGAGTGGTAGAGACCCAGTACTTC. Its protein is CASSQLAGVVETQYF.

The chain couples TRBV7-2 to TRBJ2-3; a possible D gene is TRBD2 (5 bases). CDR3 length: 14 residues. Trimming took 1 base from V and 7 from J, leaving 12 bases between them. CDR1 is SGHTA and CDR2 is FQGNSA in the germline V gene. Here the CDR3 reads CASSLDPPGNTQYF. In DNA, the CDR3 is TGTGCCAGCAGCTTAGACCCGCCGGGGAATACGCAGTATTTT.

This chain connects TRBV4-1 to TRBJ2-7; D is uncertain. The CDR3 runs to 14 residues. Germline assignment: CDR1 MGHRA and CDR2 YSYEKL. Trimming removed 0 bases at V and 1 base at J, with 7 bases between. The CDR3: CASSQEVRSYEQYF. CDR3 in DNA: TGCGCCAGCAGCCAAGAGGTCAGGTCCTACGAGCAGTACTTC.

In its sample, this clonotype was seen a few times. The chain combines TRBV7-6 with TRBJ1-2; D perhaps matches TRBD1 (6 bases). Trimming pared 1 base from V and 4 bases from J, leaving 16 bases between. The CDR3 sequence is 16 residues long. Germline lookup yields CDR1 SGHVS and CDR2 FNYEAQ. CDR3 residues: CASSLGPGEIGYGYTF. CDR3 DNA: TGTGCCAGCAGCTTAGGCCCAGGGGAAATTGGCTATGGCTACACCTTC.

This chain joins TRBV20-1 and TRBJ1-4; the D gene is possibly TRBD1 (6 bases). Germline CDR1 and CDR2: DFQATT and SNEGSKA (reference sequence). The CDR3 runs 14 residues. The ends were cut back, 0 bases at V and 7 bases at J, with 12 bases in the middle. CDR3 sequence reads: CSARDSQGGEKLFF. DNA of the CDR3: TGCAGTGCTAGAGATTCACAGGGAGGTGAAAAACTGTTTTTT.

The chain employs TRBV6-2 or TRBV6-3 and TRBJ2-7; 9 positions match TRBD1. The junction had 12 bases not matched to a gene; V was cut back by 4 bases and J by 5 bases. Germline V gives CDR1 MNHEY, CDR2 SVGEGT. This CDR3 has 16 amino acids. The CDR3 loop reads CASSSLYPGTGNEQYF. CDR3 nucleotides: TGTGCCAGCAGTTCCCTCTATCCCGGGACAGGGAACGAGCAGTACTTC.

This clonotype was seen many times. The J gene is TRBJ1-5, the V gene TRBV28; D is perhaps TRBD1 (5 bases). Germline V gene data show CDR1 as MDHEN and CDR2 as SYDVKM. The CDR3 length is 17 residues. V was trimmed by 3 bases and J by 0 bases, leaving 15 bases between them. As DNA, the CDR3 is TGTGCCAGCAGTTTTAGTCAGGGAAGGTATAGCAATCAGCCCCAGCATTTT. This encodes CASSFSQGRYSNQPQHF.

V usage is TRBV20-1 and J usage is TRBJ2-1; TRBD2 aligns across 7 bases. CDR1 and CDR2 from the germline V gene are DFQATT and SNEGSKA (reference sequence). J gave up 4 bases and V 7 bases, and 7 bases lay outside the gene matches. The CDR3 consists of 13 residues. The CDR3 region is CSVRDYGYNEQFF. DNA for the CDR3: TGCAGTGTCCGGGACTATGGTTACAATGAGCAGTTCTTC.

The chain carries TRBV20-1 and TRBJ1-5, with a tentative D call TRBD1 (6 bases). CDR1 DFQATT and CDR2 SNEGSKA come from the germline V gene (reference sequence). V was pared by 7 bases and J by 7 bases, with 17 bases between. The CDR3 has 13 residues. CDR3 residues: CSGQSRGGQPQHF. CDR3 in DNA: TGCAGTGGCCAATCGCGGGGGGGCCAGCCCCAGCATTTT.

The table lists this clonotype with a few counts. This rearrangement joins TRBV20-1 to TRBJ2-5; D is possibly TRBD1 or TRBD2 (6 bases each). Germline values: CDR1 DFQATT, CDR2 SNEGSKA (reference sequence). Deletions cut 4 bases from V and 4 bases from J, with 10 bases between. The CDR3 is 12 residues long. In nucleotides, the CDR3 is TGCAGTGCTACTGGGGGGCGAGAGACCCAGTACTTC. Protein product: CSATGGRETQYF.

The CDR3 nucleotides read TGTGCCAGCACGACTAGCGGGAGGAACACCGGGGAGCTGTTTTTT. Translation gives CASTTSGRNTGELFF. The rearrangement joins TRBV28 to TRBJ2-2; 12 positions agree with TRBD2. Germline CDR1 is MDHEN and CDR2 is SYDVKM. The CDR3 consists of 15 residues. J was trimmed by 1 base and V by 7 bases; bases with no gene match: 1.